Below are 22 T cell receptor beta chains sequenced from a single sample in a study of T cell changes during pregnancy in multiple sclerosis. TCRdb's copy holds only in-frame clones and misses some; the assay was immunoSEQ multiplex PCR. The sample has around 30,000 clones; about 90% are singletons. Sequencing was performed on CD4+ T cells from peripheral blood mononuclear cells, taken in the third trimester of pregnancy. All receptors derive from a female donor in good health, enrolled as a control in a pregnancy study.

The rearrangement joins TRBV25-1 to TRBJ1-3; 9 nucleotides align to TRBD1. The V gene's germline CDR1 is MGHDK and CDR2 SYGVNS. The CDR3 sequence is 15 residues long. V gave up 3 bases and J gave up 8 bases; unmatched junction bases: 8. CDR3 amino acids: CASSDHMTGGDTIYF. The CDR3 DNA sequence: TGTGCCAGCAGTGACCACATGACAGGGGGGGACACCATATATTTT. The whole variable domain, remainder taken from reference TRBV25-1 and TRBJ1-3, is EADIYQTPRYLVIGTGKKITLECSQTMGHDKMYWYQQDPGMELHLIHYSYGVNSTEKGDLSSESTVSRIRTEHFPLTLESARPSHTSQYLCASSDHMTGGDTIYFGEGSWLTVV.

The V gene is TRBV2, the J gene TRBJ1-1; D unresolved. CDR3 length equals 14 residues. Germline V gives CDR1 SNHLY, CDR2 FYNNEI. The V end lost 3 bases, the J end lost 0 bases, and 8 bases lay between the germline ends. The DNA for the CDR3 is TGTGCCAGCAGTGACCCACCTATGAACACTGAAGCTTTCTTT. Translated: CASSDPPMNTEAFF.

J is TRBJ2-1 and V is TRBV9; 10 bases match TRBD2. V was clipped by 0 bases and J by 6 bases; unmatched bases: 3. CDR3 length equals 15 residues. Germline CDR1 SGDLS, CDR2 YYNGEE. The CDR3 DNA follows: TGTGCCAGCAGCGTAGAACAGCGGGGGGGCAATGAGCAGTTCTTC. Translating gives CASSVEQRGGNEQFF.

The V and J genes are TRBV6-6 and TRBJ2-1, with 8 bases fitting TRBD2. Germline V gene lookup returns CDR1 MNHNY and CDR2 SVGAGI (reference sequence). Trimming removed 6 bases from V and 6 bases from J; junction bases left unmatched: 10. The CDR3 is 15 residues long. The CDR3 reads CASSPGTSKFNEQFF. The CDR3 DNA reads as TGTGCCAGCAGCCCCGGGACTAGTAAATTCAATGAGCAGTTCTTC.

V gene TRBV11-3 combines with J gene TRBJ1-3; D unclear. The germline CDR1 and CDR2 sequences are SGHNT and YENEEA. Trimming shortened V by 5 bases and J by 3 bases, and 17 bases separated the two germline ends. This CDR3 contains 16 residues. DNA of the CDR3: TGTGCCAGCAGCCCAAGCTCGGGTGACGGTGGAAACACCATATATTTT. Residues: CASSPSSGDGGNTIYF.

V and J are TRBV8-2 and TRBJ2-6; the table's D call of TRBD1 was not tested on the DNA. TRBV8-2 counts as a pseudogene. CDR3 size: 15 residues. The CDR3 region is CGSLLTQSRANVLTF. In DNA form, the CDR3 reads TGTGGCAGCCTTCTGACACAAAGTCGGGCCAACGTCCTGACTTTC.

This clone was seen a handful of times. The genes are TRBV5-1 and TRBJ1-3, with 10 bases aligning to TRBD1. Germline CDR1 SGHRS, CDR2 YFSETQ. With 0 bases clipped from V and 6 bases from J, the junction kept 0 bases outside the gene matches. The CDR3 loop spans 14 amino acids. The CDR3 is CASSLGQGANTIYF. For the CDR3, the DNA is TGCGCCAGCAGCTTGGGACAGGGGGCAAACACCATATATTTT.

The chain recombines TRBV18 with TRBJ1-6, with 7 bases that match TRBD1. Germline assignment: CDR1 KGHSH and CDR2 LQKENI. V was pared by 1 base and J by 7 bases, with 7 bases of the junction left unmatched. There are 16 residues in the CDR3. In DNA, the CDR3 is TGTGCCAGCTCACCACAGGCACAGGGGACGAATTCACCCCTCCACTTT. It translates to CASSPQAQGTNSPLHF. The whole variable domain, remainder taken from reference TRBV18 and TRBJ1-6, is NAGVMQNPRHLVRRRGQEARLRCSPMKGHSHVYWYRQLPEEGLKFMVYLQKENIIDESGMPKERFSAEFPKEGPSILRIQQVVRGDSAAYFCASSPQAQGTNSPLHFGNGTRLTVT.

The chain joins TRBV18 to TRBJ2-7; 11 bases are a match to TRBD1. With 6 bases clipped from V and 3 bases from J, the junction kept 4 bases outside the gene matches. The CDR3 length is 14 residues. Germline CDR1 reads KGHSH; CDR2 reads LQKENI. The CDR3 loop is CASSRDRGIYEQYF. The CDR3 DNA follows: TGTGCCAGCTCCCGGGACAGGGGGATCTACGAGCAGTACTTC.

This chain connects TRBV27 to TRBJ1-2, with a possible D match to TRBD1 (6 bases). CDR3 length: 13 residues. Germline-derived CDR1 and CDR2 are MNHEY and SMNVEV (reference sequence). The V end was cut by 8 bases, the J end by 1 base, with 11 bases between. The chain's CDR3 is CASRTDGNYGYTF. In nucleotides, the CDR3 is TGTGCCAGCCGGACAGATGGTAACTATGGCTACACCTTC.

J is TRBJ1-2 and V is TRBV2; 10 bases match TRBD1. The V gene's germline CDR1 is SNHLY and CDR2 FYNNEI. The CDR3 runs 15 residues. J lost 6 bases, V lost 8 bases, and 12 bases had no gene match. CDR3 nucleotide sequence: TGTGCCAGCTATAAAGTTCGACAGGGGGCTAATGGCTACACCTTC. It is translated as CASYKVRQGANGYTF.

The chain employs TRBV5-8 and TRBJ2-1; 9 bases agree with TRBD1. V dropped 4 bases and J dropped 15; count of bases not matched to a gene: 17. The CDR3 extends over 15 amino acids. Germline V gene data show CDR1 as SGHTS and CDR2 as YDEGEE. The CDR3 bases are TGTGCCAGCAGCGCCCGGGACAGGGAAGTCGAGAGGCGGTTCTTC. Translated, it gives CASSARDREVERRFF.

V gene TRBV4-1 combines with J gene TRBJ1-6, with D unclear. The CDR3 sequence is 14 residues long. CDR1 is MGHRA, CDR2 YSYEKL, per germline. With 4 bases removed from V and 9 bases from J, the gap between germline ends came to 13 bases. The CDR3 DNA reads as TGCGCCAGCAGCCTCGGAGCGCCGGGTTCACCCCTCCACTTT. This encodes CASSLGAPGSPLHF.

V gene TRBV5-1 combines with J gene TRBJ2-3, with 9 bases lining up with TRBD2. Germline V gene sequence: CDR1 SGHRS, CDR2 YFSETQ. CDR3 length: 16 residues. V shed 0 bases and J 0 bases; nucleotides not matched to a gene: 2. The CDR3 loop is CASSLDLAGSTDTQYF. CDR3 nucleotide sequence: TGCGCCAGCAGCTTGGATCTAGCGGGAAGCACAGATACGCAGTATTTT.

V usage is TRBV20-1 and J usage is TRBJ2-7; D is uncertain. V was clipped by 2 bases and J by 4 bases, with 6 bases between them. Germline assignment: CDR1 DFQATT and CDR2 SNEGSKA (reference sequence). This CDR3 is built from 11 residues. The CDR3 here is CSARSRYEQYF. CDR3 bases: TGCAGTGCTAGATCGCGGTACGAGCAGTACTTC.

The CDR3 spells CASSLGTSGSYEQYF. The CDR3 nucleotides are TGCGCCAGCAGCTTGGGGACTAGCGGGTCCTACGAGCAGTACTTC. This chain uses TRBV5-1 with TRBJ2-7; 11 positions match TRBD2. The CDR3 runs to 15 residues. The junction had 0 bases not matched to a gene; V was cut back by 0 bases and J by 1 base. From germline, CDR1 is SGHRS and CDR2 YFSETQ.

This clone was seen once. The genes are TRBV7-6 and TRBJ2-7; TRBD1 aligns across 8 bases. The CDR3 runs to 13 residues. Germline CDR1 is SGHVS and CDR2 is FNYEAQ. V trimming: 3 bases; J trimming: 3 bases; junction bases outside the gene matches: 1. The chain's CDR3 is CASSLGQDYEQYF. The DNA of the CDR3 is TGTGCCAGCAGCTTGGGACAGGACTACGAGCAGTACTTC. The full variable domain, completed using reference TRBV7-6 and TRBJ2-7, is GAGVSQSPRYKVTKRGQDVALRCDPISGHVSLYWYRQALGQGPEFLTYFNYEAQQDKSGLPNDRFSAERPEGSISTLTIQRTEQRDSAMYRCASSLGQDYEQYFGPGTRLTVT.

J is TRBJ2-5 and V is TRBV2; D gene ambiguous. There are 14 residues in the CDR3. Trimming stripped 1 base from V and 4 bases from J, with 10 bases between. The germline gives CDR1 SNHLY, CDR2 FYNNEI. This CDR3 is CASSEGAKRETQYF. As DNA, the CDR3 is TGTGCCAGCAGTGAAGGGGCGAAACGAGAGACCCAGTACTTC.

CDR3: CASSLASGGRTDTQYF. The DNA for the CDR3 is TGTGCCAGCAGCTTAGCTAGCGGGGGGCGGACAGATACGCAGTATTTT. The rearrangement joins TRBV11-3 to TRBJ2-3, with TRBD2 matching over 11 bases. Germline CDR1 and CDR2: SGHNT and YENEEA. The CDR3 contains 16 residues. Germline trimming cut 1 base from V and 3 bases from J; bases unmatched to any gene: 3.

This chain links TRBV6-5 with TRBJ1-2; D unclear. The CDR3 spans 12 residues. The V end lost 6 bases, the J end lost 8 bases, and 13 bases lay between the germline ends. Germline V CDR1 and CDR2: MNHEY, SVGAGI. The CDR3 region is CASSPGREGYTF. The CDR3 DNA follows: TGTGCCAGCAGCCCCGGGAGGGAGGGCTACACCTTC.

This chain connects TRBV7-2 to TRBJ1-5, with 7 bases lining up with TRBD1. This CDR3 region has 15 residues. Trimming at V came to 0 bases and at J to 3 bases, leaving 2 bases not matched to a gene. The V gene's germline CDR1 is SGHTA and CDR2 FQGNSA. CDR3 sequence (DNA): TGTGCCAGCAGCTTAGCAGGGGGCTCCAATCAGCCCCAGCATTTT. Protein: CASSLAGGSNQPQHF.

The chain uses TRBV25-1 and TRBJ2-1; D remains unclear. The V end lost 7 bases, the J end lost 6 bases, and 13 bases lay between the germline ends. CDR3 length: 13 residues. Germline assignment: CDR1 MGHDK and CDR2 SYGVNS. Here the CDR3 DNA reads TGTGCCAGCACCGAAAGAGGTGCCAATGAGCAGTTCTTC. Translating it yields CASTERGANEQFF.